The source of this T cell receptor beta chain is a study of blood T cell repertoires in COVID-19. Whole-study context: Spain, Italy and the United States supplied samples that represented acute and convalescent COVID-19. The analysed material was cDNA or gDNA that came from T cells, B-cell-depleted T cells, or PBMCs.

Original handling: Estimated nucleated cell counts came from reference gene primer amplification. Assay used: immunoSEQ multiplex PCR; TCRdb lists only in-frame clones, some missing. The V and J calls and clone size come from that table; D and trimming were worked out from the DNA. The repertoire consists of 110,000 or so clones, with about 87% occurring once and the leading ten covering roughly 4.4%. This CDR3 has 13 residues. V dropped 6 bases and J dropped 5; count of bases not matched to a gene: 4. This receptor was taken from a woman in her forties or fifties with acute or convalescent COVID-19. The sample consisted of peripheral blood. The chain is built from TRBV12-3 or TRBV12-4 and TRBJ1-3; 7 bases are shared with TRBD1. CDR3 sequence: CASRTGLRNTIYF. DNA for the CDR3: TGTGCCAGCAGGACAGGGTTAAGAAACACCATATATTTT.